The rows below give T cell receptor beta chains drawn from one sample of a study of shared T cell receptors in the human thymus. The method was immunoSEQ multiplex PCR; TCRdb's version includes in-frame clones alone and lacks a portion of them. Of over 450,000 clones in the sample, around 82% are singletons; the top ten hold roughly 0.013%. The same data also contributed to another study, on human thymus T cells.

Input material: thymocytes. These TCRs come from a boy younger than two with a congenital heart defect. CDR3s include the opening cysteine and the closing phenylalanine or tryptophan. D genes are given only for firm matches. Clone size is not always given. Where it is, it says once, few, many or a class for expanded clones.

NA	NA	TRBV27	TRBJ2-1	CATSTEQFF	TGTGCCACTAGCACTGAGCAGTTCTTC
NA	TRBD1	TRBV7-9	TRBJ2-7	CASTPTLGQGPEQYF	TGTGCCAGCACCCCCACACTGGGACAGGGGCCCGAGCAGTACTTC
few	NA	TRBV5-6	TRBJ2-2	CASSLGVTGELFF	TGTGCCAGCAGCCTCGGGGTTACCGGGGAGCTGTTTTTT
few	TRBD1	TRBV5-1	TRBJ1-5	CASSSPPLGTGHQPQHF	TGCGCCAGCAGCTCCCCACCCCTCGGGACAGGGCATCAGCCCCAGCATTTT
NA	NA	TRBV4-2	TRBJ2-1	CASGEYRVRLNEQFF	TGTGCCAGCGGGGAATACAGGGTCAGACTCAATGAGCAGTTCTTC
few	NA	TRBV30	TRBJ2-5	CAWSKTDETQYF	TGTGCCTGGAGTAAGACTGACGAGACCCAGTACTTC
NA	TRBD2	TRBV10-3	TRBJ2-1	CAISESLDGTSDPHNEQFF	TGTGCCATCAGTGAGTCGTTGGATGGGACTAGCGATCCCCACAATGAGCAGTTCTTC
NA	NA	TRBV5-1	TRBJ1-1	CASSLSETLNTEAFF	TGCGCCAGCAGCTTGTCAGAGACATTGAACACTGAAGCTTTCTTT
NA	NA	TRBV6-1	TRBJ1-1	CASSVPDILNTEAFF	TGTGCCAGCAGTGTCCCGGACATATTGAACACTGAAGCTTTCTTT
NA	NA	TRBV19	TRBJ2-3	CASSSRGGYTDTQYF	TGTGCCAGTAGTAGTAGAGGAGGTTACACAGATACGCAGTATTTT
once	NA	TRBV28	TRBJ2-3	CASSRKRRDTNPHTQYF	TGTGCCAGCAGCCGAAAACGCCGGGACACTAACCCCCATACGCAGTATTTT
NA	NA	TRBV5-1	TRBJ2-7	CASSLAGGILYEQYF	TGCGCCAGCAGCTTGGCCGGAGGGATCCTCTACGAGCAGTACTTC
NA	NA	TRBV29-1	TRBJ2-6	CSVAGAGANVLTF	TGCAGCGTTGCAGGGGCCGGGGCCAACGTCCTGACTTTC
NA	TRBD1	TRBV30	TRBJ2-7	CASLGQGATYEQYF	TGTGCCTCACTCGGACAGGGGGCTACCTACGAGCAGTACTTC
NA	NA	TRBV4-3	TRBJ2-3	CASTPRGSGTDTQYF	TGCGCCAGCACCCCCCGGGGATCCGGCACAGATACGCAGTATTTT
NA	TRBD2	TRBV19	TRBJ2-7	CASSSPGGKVRYEQYF	TGTGCCAGTAGTTCCCCCGGGGGGAAAGTACGGTACGAGCAGTACTTC
NA	TRBD2	TRBV19	TRBJ2-7	CASSRPGASGSYEQYF	TGTGCCAGTAGTAGACCGGGCGCTAGCGGGAGCTACGAGCAGTACTTC
NA	TRBD1	TRBV28	TRBJ1-2	CASSFETDRGLYGYTF	TGTGCCAGCAGTTTTGAGACGGACAGGGGACTATATGGCTACACCTTC
NA	NA	TRBV7-2	TRBJ1-1	CASSLGVDRLNTEAFF	TGTGCCAGCAGCTTAGGGGTCGACAGGCTGAACACTGAAGCTTTCTTT
once	NA	TRBV30	TRBJ2-7	CAWSVRGLTGGYEQYF	TGTGCCTGGAGTGTAAGGGGACTGACTGGGGGCTACGAGCAGTACTTC
NA	NA	TRBV27	TRBJ2-1	CASQGLARGGYHYNEQFF	TGTGCCAGCCAGGGTCTGGCTCGTGGCGGTTACCACTACAATGAGCAGTTCTTC
NA	NA	TRBV6-5	TRBJ1-3	CASSPTRLRGNTIYF	TGTGCCAGCAGTCCGACTCGACTAAGGGGAAACACCATATATTTT
NA	NA	TRBV7-2	TRBJ1-2	CASSLRTGSGYTF	TGTGCCAGCAGCTTAAGGACGGGGTCTGGCTACACCTTC
NA	TRBD1	TRBV6-5	TRBJ1-2	CASSYSLKGAGGYTF	TGTGCCAGCAGTTACTCACTCAAGGGGGCTGGTGGCTACACCTTC